Described below is a single T cell receptor (beta chain) sequence and its context. The authors' processing: Amplification of reference gene primers was used by the study to estimate nucleated cell counts. This table comes from immunoSEQ multiplex PCR, and its TCRdb copy is limited to in-frame clones, with some not included. V and J calls and clone size follow that table, whereas D and trimming were derived from the DNA. The sample includes approximately 240,000 clones, around 90% of them seen just once. This sample was included in a study of blood T cell repertoires in COVID-19. Study in general: Samples representing acute and convalescent COVID-19 were sourced from the United States, Italy and Spain. The cDNA or gDNA used as material had been derived from T cells, B-cell-depleted T cells, or PBMCs.

Seattle researchers signed up patients amid active infection and tracked them longitudinally. Germline CDR1 reads LGHDT; CDR2 reads YNNKEL (reference sequence). The V and J ends lost 5 bases and 1 base, in that order; junction bases with no gene match: 3. The CDR3 totals 14 residues. The sequence was collected from a man aged 30 to 45 with COVID-19, enrolled during active disease. Sequenced material: peripheral blood. The J gene is TRBJ1-1, the V gene TRBV3-1 (or the pseudogene TRBV3-2), with 8 bases matching TRBD1. CDR3 loop: CASSYGTGNTEAFF. In DNA form, the CDR3 reads TGTGCCAGCAGCTACGGGACAGGGAACACTGAAGCTTTCTTT.